This record looks at one TCR beta chain sequence and its context. CDR1 is MGHRA, CDR2 YSYEKL, per germline. CDR3 length: 13 residues. The data were obtained in a study of T cells expressing NK-cell markers. No DNA is given; TCRdb re-called the 5' RACE reads and lists each CDR3 protein once. The specimen's table records fewer than 400,000 distinct CDR3 sequences. The clonotype originates from a woman between 45 and 65 years old in good health. Sequencing was performed on blood T cells: a sorted CD56 or NKG2C T cell subset, CD4+ or CD8+ T cells, or bulk PBMC T cells (not recorded which). The chain has TRBV4-1 and TRBJ2-7. The CDR3 loop is CASSPRSSYEQYF.